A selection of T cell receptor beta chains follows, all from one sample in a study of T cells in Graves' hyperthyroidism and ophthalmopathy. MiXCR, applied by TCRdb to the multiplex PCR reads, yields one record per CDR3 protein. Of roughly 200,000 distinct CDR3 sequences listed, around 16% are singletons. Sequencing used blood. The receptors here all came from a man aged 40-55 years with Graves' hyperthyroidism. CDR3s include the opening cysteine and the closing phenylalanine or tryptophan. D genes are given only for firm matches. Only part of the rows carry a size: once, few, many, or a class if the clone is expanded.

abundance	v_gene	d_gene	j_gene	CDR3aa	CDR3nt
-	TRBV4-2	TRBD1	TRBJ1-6	CASSQAPLGTANSPLHF	TGTGCCAGCAGCCAAGCTCCGCTTGGGACAGCTAATTCACCCCTCCACTTT
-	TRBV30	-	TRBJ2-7	CAWSVRGSPISYEQYF	TGTGCCTGGAGTGTACGGGGTAGCCCTATCTCCTACGAGCAGTACTTC
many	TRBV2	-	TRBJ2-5	CASRGDQETQYF	TGTGCCAGCAGGGGGGACCAAGAGACCCAGTACTTC
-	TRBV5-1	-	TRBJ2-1	CASSLARSANEQFF	TGCGCCAGCAGCTTGGCCAGATCCGCCAATGAGCAGTTCTTC
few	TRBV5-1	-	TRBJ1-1	CASSPTGDNTEAFF	TGCGCCAGCAGCCCCACAGGAGATAACACTGAAGCTTTCTTT
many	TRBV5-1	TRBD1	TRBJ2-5	CASSIRQGALGETQYF	TGCGCCAGCAGCATACGACAGGGGGCGCTGGGAGAGACCCAGTACTTC
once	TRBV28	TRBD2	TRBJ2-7	CASSSISQWGLAGVKPTGGEQYF	TGTGCCAGCAGTTCAATCTCGCAGTGGGGACTAGCGGGAGTCAAGCCCACTGGGGGCGAGCAGTACTTC
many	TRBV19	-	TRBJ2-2	CASNEEQRFTGELFF	TGTGCCAGTAACGAGGAACAGCGATTCACCGGGGAGCTGTTTTTT
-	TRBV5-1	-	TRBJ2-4	CASSPETVAKNIQYF	TGCGCCAGCAGCCCTGAGACAGTAGCCAAAAACATTCAGTACTTC
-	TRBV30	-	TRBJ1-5	CAWRGGDQPQHF	TGTGCCTGGAGGGGGGGGGATCAGCCCCAGCATTTT
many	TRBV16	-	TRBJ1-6	CASSHGDLVSNSPLHF	TGTGCCAGCAGCCACGGGGACCTTGTGTCTAATTCACCCCTCCACTTT
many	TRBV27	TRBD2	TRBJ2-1	CASNPRLAGVPWPPYNEQFF	TGTGCCAGCAACCCCCGACTAGCGGGGGTCCCTTGGCCGCCCTACAATGAGCAGTTCTTC
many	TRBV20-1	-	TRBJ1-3	CSASYDRHSGNTIYF	TGCAGTGCTAGTTATGACAGACACTCTGGAAACACCATATATTTT
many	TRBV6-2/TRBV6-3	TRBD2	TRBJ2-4	CASSYFGGGGAKNIQYF	TGTGCCAGCAGTTACTTTGGCGGCGGGGGAGCCAAAAACATTCAGTACTTC
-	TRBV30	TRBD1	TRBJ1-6	CAWSAHPTGGYSYNSPLHF	TGTGCCTGGAGTGCGCACCCGACAGGGGGGTACTCCTATAATTCACCCCTCCACTTT
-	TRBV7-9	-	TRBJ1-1	CASSPPGGRVNTEAFF	TGTGCCAGCAGCCCACCCGGTGGGCGGGTGAACACTGAAGCTTTCTTT
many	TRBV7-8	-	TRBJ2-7	CASSRGPRVPYEQYF	TGTGCCAGCAGCCGTGGGCCCAGGGTCCCCTACGAGCAGTACTTC
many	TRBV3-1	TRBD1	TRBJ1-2	CASSQGPQGYYGYTF	TGTGCCAGCAGCCAAGGGCCACAGGGGTACTATGGCTACACCTTC
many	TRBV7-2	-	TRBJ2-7	CASSLGGARYEQYF	TGTGCCAGCAGCTTAGGGGGGGCTCGGTACGAGCAGTACTTC
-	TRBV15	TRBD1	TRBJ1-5	CATTQGGGQPQHF	TGTGCCACGACCCAGGGGGGAGGACAGCCCCAGCATTTT
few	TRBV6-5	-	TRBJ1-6	CASSYSKTSPLHF	TGTGCCAGCAGTTACTCGAAAACTTCACCCCTCCACTTT
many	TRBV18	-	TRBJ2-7	CASSPTHFPPEQYF	TGTGCCAGCTCACCCACTCATTTTCCCCCCGAGCAGTACTTC
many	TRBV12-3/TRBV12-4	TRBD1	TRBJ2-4	CASSPGDRGRENIQYF	TGTGCCAGCAGCCCCGGGGACAGGGGGCGCGAAAACATTCAGTACTTC
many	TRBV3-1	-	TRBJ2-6	CASSQVYGAGANVLTF	TGTGCCAGCAGCCAAGTCTACGGCGCCGGGGCCAACGTCCTGACTTTC
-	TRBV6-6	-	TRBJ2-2	CASSYSQGTGELFF	TGTGCCAGCAGTTACTCTCAGGGGACCGGGGAGCTGTTTTTT
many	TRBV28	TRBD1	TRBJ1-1	CASRPQSRGATEAFF	TGTGCCAGCAGACCCCAATCCAGGGGGGCCACTGAAGCTTTCTTT
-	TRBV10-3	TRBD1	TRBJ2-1	CATGTGAGLYNEQFF	TGTGCCACTGGGACAGGGGCTGGGCTCTACAATGAGCAGTTCTTC
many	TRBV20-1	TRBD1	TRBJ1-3	CSASRGGIPGNTIYF	TGCAGTGCATCGCGAGGGGGCATCCCGGGAAACACCATATATTTT
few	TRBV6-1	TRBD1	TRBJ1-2	CASNRDRDYGYTF	TGTGCCAGCAACCGGGACAGGGACTATGGCTACACCTTC
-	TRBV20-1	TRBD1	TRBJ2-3	CSAHTGGGTLTDTQYF	TGCAGTGCTCACACAGGGGGCGGGACGTTAACAGATACGCAGTATTTT
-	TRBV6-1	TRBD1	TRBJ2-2	CASSGDRSGELFF	TGTGCCAGCAGCGGGGACAGGTCCGGGGAGCTGTTTTTT
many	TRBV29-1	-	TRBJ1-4	CSVETGTNEKLFF	TGCAGCGTTGAGACAGGAACGAATGAAAAACTGTTTTTT
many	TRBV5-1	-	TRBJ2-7	CASSLETPRYEQYF	TGCGCCAGCAGCTTGGAGACACCGCGATACGAGCAGTACTTC
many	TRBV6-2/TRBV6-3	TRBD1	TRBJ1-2	CASRTGDYGYTF	TGTGCCAGCAGGACAGGGGACTATGGCTACACCTTC
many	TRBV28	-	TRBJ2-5	CASSLQQETQYF	TGTGCCAGCAGTTTACAACAGGAGACCCAGTACTTC
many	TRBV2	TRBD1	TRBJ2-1	CASSGGRDEQFF	TGTGCCAGTTCAGGGGGCCGCGATGAGCAGTTCTTC